The entry below describes one T cell receptor (beta chain). Its antigen is not known. These data are taken from a study of OX40 agonist ivuxolimab in advanced cancers. Study in general: The patients received ivuxolimab by intravenous route every 2 weeks at 0.01 to 10 mg/kg. Study-wide points: At doses 0.1 to 3.0 mg/kg, CD4+ and CD8+ clones expanded. The mean number of expanded clones was higher in CD8+ T cells than in CD4+. The study found among the lowest clonal expansion in partial responders at 0.1-3.0 mg/kg.

Some clones are missing from TCRdb's copy, which holds only in-frame ones; the method was immunoSEQ multiplex PCR. The sample lists 77,000 or so clones; about 90% were seen once. After removal of 0 bases from V and 4 bases from J, the junction contained 4 bases not matched to a gene. Germline CDR1 and CDR2: SEHNR and FQNEAQ (reference sequence). The CDR3 length is 15 residues. The rearrangement uses TRBV7-9 and TRBJ2-7; 9 bases agree with TRBD1. This receptor was taken from an adult with an advanced solid tumor such as melanoma, head and neck, liver or kidney cancer. This specimen consisted of CD4+ or CD8+ T cells sorted from blood, obtained in a trial of the OX40 agonist ivuxolimab. For the CDR3, the DNA is TGTGCCAGCAGCTTAGCTACAGGGGGCCGTTACGAGCAGTACTTC. Protein: CASSLATGGRYEQYF.